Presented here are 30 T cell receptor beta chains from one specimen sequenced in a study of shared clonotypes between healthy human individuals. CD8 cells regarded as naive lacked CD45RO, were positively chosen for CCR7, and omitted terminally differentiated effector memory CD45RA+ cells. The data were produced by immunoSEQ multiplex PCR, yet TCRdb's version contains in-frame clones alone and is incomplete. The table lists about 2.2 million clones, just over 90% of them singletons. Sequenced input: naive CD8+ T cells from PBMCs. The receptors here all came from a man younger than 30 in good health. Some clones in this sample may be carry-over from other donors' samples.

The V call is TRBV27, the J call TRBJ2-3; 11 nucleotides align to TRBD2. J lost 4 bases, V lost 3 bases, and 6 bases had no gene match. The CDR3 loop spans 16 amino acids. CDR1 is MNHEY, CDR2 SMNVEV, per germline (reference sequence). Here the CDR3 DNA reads TGTGCCAGCAGTTTCCTATTAGCGGGAGGGTCAGATACGCAGTATTTT. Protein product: CASSFLLAGGSDTQYF.

CDR3 loop: CASSFPTSGSSETQYF. DNA of the CDR3: TGTGCCAGCAGTTTCCCGACTAGCGGGAGTTCAGAGACCCAGTACTTC. The V and J genes are TRBV28 and TRBJ2-5, with TRBD2 matching over 12 bases. The ends lost 3 bases at V and 4 bases at J; junction bases unmatched: 6. CDR3 length: 16 amino acids. The germline V gene has CDR1 MDHEN and CDR2 SYDVKM.

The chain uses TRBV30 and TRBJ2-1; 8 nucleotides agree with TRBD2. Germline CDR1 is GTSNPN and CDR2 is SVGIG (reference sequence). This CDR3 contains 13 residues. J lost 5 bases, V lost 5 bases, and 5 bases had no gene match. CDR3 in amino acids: CAWDGSGNNEQFF. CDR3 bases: TGTGCCTGGGACGGTAGCGGGAACAATGAGCAGTTCTTC. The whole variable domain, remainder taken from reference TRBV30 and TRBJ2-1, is SQTIHQWPATLVQPVGSPLSLECTVEGTSNPNLYWYRQAAGRGLQLLFYSVGIGQISSEVPQNLSASRPQDRQFILSSKKLLLSDSGFYLCAWDGSGNNEQFFGPGTRLTVL.

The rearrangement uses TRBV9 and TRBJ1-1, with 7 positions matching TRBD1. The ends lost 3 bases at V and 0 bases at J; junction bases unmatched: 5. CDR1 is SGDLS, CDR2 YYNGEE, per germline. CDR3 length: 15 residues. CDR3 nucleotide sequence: TGTGCCAGCAGCGGAGGGGGCAGCCTGAACACTGAAGCTTTCTTT. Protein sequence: CASSGGGSLNTEAFF.

CDR3 DNA: TGCAGCGCGGACAGGGGAGAGACCCAGTACTTC. Its protein is CSADRGETQYF. The gene calls are TRBV29-1 and TRBJ2-5; the match to TRBD1 covers 9 bases. This CDR3 comprises 11 residues. CDR1 and CDR2 from the germline V gene are SQVTM and ANQGSEA. Trimming took 7 bases from V and 4 from J; bases not matched to a gene: 1.

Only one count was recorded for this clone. CDR3 amino acids: CASSEASSYEQYF. In nucleotides, the CDR3 is TGTGCCAGCAGTGAAGCGTCGAGCTACGAGCAGTACTTC. The chain is built from TRBV6-1 and TRBJ2-7; unclear D gene. Germline CDR1 MNHNS, CDR2 SASEGT. V was trimmed by 0 bases and J by 3 bases, leaving 6 bases between them. The CDR3 runs 13 residues.

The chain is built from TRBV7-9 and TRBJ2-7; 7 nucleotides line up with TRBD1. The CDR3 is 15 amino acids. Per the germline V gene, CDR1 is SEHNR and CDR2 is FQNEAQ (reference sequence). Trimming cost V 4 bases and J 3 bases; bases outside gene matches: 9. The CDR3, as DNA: TGTGCCAGCAGCTCGAGACAGGGTGTCGGCTACGAGCAGTACTTC. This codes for CASSSRQGVGYEQYF.

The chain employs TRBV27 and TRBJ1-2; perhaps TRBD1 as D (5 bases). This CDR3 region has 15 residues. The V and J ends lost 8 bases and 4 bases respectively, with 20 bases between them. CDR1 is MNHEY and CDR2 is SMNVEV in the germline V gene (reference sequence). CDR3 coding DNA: TGTGCCAGCTCCTCGACAGTAAGGTCTCTCTATGGCTACACCTTC. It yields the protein CASSSTVRSLYGYTF.

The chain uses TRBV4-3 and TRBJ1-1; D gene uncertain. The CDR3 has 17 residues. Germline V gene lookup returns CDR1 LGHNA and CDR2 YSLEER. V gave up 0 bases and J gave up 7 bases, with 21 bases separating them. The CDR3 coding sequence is TGCGCCAGCAGCCAAGACCCCAGGTCCGCCCTGAGGAATGAAGCTTTCTTT. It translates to CASSQDPRSALRNEAFF.

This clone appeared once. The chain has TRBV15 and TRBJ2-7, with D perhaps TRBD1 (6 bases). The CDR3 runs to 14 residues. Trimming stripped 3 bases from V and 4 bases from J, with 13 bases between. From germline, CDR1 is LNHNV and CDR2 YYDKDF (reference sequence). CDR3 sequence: CATSRETGAYEQYF. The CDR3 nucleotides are TGTGCCACCAGCAGGGAGACAGGTGCTTACGAGCAGTACTTC.

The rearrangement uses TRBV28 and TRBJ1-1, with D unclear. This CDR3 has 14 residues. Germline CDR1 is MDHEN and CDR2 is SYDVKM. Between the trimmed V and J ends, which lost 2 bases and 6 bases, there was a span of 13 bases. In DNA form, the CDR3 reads TGTGCCAGCAGTTTAACCCGACGCCCCCCTGAAGCTTTCTTT. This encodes CASSLTRRPPEAFF.

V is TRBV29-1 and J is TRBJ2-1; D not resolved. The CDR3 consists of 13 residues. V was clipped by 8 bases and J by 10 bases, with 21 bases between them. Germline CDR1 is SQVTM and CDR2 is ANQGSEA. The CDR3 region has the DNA TGCAGCTCCAAATGGCCTCTCCGCCCCGAGCAGTTCTTC. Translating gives CSSKWPLRPEQFF.

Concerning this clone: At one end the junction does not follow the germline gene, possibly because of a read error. CDR3: CASIPRDRGHRGVVF. The DNA for the CDR3 is TGTGCCAGCATCCCTAGGGACAGGGGTCATCGGGGGGTGGTCTTC. This chain links TRBV28 with TRBJ2-1; TRBD1 matches at 10 bases. CDR3 length: 15 amino acids. Germline lookup yields CDR1 MDHEN and CDR2 SYDVKM.

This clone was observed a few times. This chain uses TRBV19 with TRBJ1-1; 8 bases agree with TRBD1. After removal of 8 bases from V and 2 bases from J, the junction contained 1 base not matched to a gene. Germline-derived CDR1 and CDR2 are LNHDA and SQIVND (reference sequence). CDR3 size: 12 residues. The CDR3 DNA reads TGTGCCAGTGACAGGGGAAACACTGAAGCTTTCTTT. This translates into CASDRGNTEAFF.

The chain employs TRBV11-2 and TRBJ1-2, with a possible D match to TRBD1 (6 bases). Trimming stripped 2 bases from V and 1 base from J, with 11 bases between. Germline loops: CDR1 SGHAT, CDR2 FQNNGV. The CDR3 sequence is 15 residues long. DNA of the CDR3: TGTGCCAGCAGCTTACCCGGACAGCGTAACTATGGCTACACCTTC. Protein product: CASSLPGQRNYGYTF.

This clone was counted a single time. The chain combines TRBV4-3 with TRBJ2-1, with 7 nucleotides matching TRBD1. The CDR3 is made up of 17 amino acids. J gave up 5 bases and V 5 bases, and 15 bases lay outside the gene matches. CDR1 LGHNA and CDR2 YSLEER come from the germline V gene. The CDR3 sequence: CASSLRRTGGVDNEQFF. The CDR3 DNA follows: TGCGCCAGCAGCTTGCGCCGGACAGGAGGAGTAGACAATGAGCAGTTCTTC.

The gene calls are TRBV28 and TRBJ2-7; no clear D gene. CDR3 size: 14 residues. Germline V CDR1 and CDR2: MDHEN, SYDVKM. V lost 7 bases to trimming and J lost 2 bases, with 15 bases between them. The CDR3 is CASTQDTEAYEQYF. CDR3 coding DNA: TGTGCCAGCACCCAAGACACCGAGGCCTACGAGCAGTACTTC. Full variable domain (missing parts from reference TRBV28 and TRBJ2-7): DVKVTQSSRYLVKRTGEKVFLECVQDMDHENMFWYRQDPGLGLRLIYFSYDVKMKEKGDIPEGYSVSREKKERFSLILESASTNQTSMYLCASTQDTEAYEQYFGPGTRLTVT.

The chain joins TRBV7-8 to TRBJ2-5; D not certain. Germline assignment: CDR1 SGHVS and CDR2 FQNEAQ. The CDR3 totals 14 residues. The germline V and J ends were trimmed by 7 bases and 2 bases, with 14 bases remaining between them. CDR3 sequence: CASNSGLGQETQYF. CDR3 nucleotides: TGTGCCAGCAACTCAGGATTGGGGCAAGAGACCCAGTACTTC.

CDR3 loop: CASSLSQGWGYEQYF. CDR3 DNA sequence: TGTGCCAGCAGCCTTTCACAGGGGTGGGGCTACGAGCAGTACTTC. The genes are TRBV28 and TRBJ2-7; 7 nucleotides line up with TRBD1. The V and J ends lost 6 bases and 3 bases, in that order; junction bases with no gene match: 11. This CDR3 is built from 15 residues. Germline CDR1 is MDHEN and CDR2 is SYDVKM.

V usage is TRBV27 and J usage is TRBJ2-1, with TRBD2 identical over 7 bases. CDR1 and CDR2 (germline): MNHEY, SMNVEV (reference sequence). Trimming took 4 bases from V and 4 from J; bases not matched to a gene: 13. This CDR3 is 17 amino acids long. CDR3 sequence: CASSSPKAGVGYNEQFF. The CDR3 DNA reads TGTGCCAGCAGTTCCCCTAAGGCGGGAGTCGGGTACAATGAGCAGTTCTTC.

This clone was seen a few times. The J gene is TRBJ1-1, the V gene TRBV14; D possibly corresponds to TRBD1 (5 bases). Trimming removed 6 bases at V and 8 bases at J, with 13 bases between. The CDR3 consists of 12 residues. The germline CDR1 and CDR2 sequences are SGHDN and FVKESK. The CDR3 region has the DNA TGTGCCAGCAGTCGGGGCCTGACCGAAGCTTTCTTT. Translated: CASSRGLTEAFF. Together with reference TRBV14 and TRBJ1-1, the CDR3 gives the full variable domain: EAGVTQFPSHSVIEKGQTVTLRCDPISGHDNLYWYRRVMGKEIKFLLHFVKESKQDESGMPNNRFLAERTGGTYSTLKVQPAELEDSGVYFCASSRGLTEAFFGQGTRLTVV.

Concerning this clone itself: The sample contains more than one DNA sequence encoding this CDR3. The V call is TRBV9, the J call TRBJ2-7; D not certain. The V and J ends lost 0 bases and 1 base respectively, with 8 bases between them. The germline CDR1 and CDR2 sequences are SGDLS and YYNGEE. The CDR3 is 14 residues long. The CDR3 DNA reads TGTGCCAGCAGCGTAGCTGGAACGTCCTACGAGCAGTACTTC. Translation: CASSVAGTSYEQYF.

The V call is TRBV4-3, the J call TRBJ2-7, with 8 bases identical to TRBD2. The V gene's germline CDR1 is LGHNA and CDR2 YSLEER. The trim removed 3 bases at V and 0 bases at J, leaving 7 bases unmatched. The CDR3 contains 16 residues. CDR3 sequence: CASSQGAGANSYEQYF. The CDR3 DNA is TGCGCCAGCAGCCAGGGAGCGGGGGCGAACTCCTACGAGCAGTACTTC.

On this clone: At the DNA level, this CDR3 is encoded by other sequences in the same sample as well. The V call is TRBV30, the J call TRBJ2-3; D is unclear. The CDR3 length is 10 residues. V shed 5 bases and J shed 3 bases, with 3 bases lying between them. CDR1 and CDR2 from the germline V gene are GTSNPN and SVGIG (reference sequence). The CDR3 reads CAWETDTQYF. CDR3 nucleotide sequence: TGTGCCTGGGAAACAGATACGCAGTATTTT.

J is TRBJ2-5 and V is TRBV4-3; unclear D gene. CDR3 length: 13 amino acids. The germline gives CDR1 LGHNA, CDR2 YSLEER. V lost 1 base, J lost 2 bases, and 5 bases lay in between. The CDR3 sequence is CASSQAQQETQYF. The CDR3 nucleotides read TGCGCCAGCAGCCAAGCCCAGCAAGAGACCCAGTACTTC.

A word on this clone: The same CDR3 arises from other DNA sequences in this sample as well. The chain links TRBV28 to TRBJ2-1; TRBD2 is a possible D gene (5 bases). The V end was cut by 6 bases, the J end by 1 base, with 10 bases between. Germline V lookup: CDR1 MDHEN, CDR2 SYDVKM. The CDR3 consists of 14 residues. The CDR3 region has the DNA TGTGCCAGCAGCCTAGCCGCATCCTACAATGAGCAGTTCTTC. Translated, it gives CASSLAASYNEQFF. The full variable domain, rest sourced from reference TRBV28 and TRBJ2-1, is DVKVTQSSRYLVKRTGEKVFLECVQDMDHENMFWYRQDPGLGLRLIYFSYDVKMKEKGDIPEGYSVSREKKERFSLILESASTNQTSMYLCASSLAASYNEQFFGPGTRLTVL.

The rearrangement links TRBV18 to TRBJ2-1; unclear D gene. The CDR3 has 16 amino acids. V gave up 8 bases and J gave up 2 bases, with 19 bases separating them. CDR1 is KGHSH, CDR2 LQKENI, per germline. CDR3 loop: CASPKDPASPYNEQFF. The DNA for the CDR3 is TGTGCCAGCCCCAAAGACCCCGCTTCCCCCTACAATGAGCAGTTCTTC.

For the CDR3, the DNA is TGTGCCAGCAGTTTGACCTTCCCTCGCGAGCAGTACTTC. Amino acid sequence: CASSLTFPREQYF. J is TRBJ2-7 and V is TRBV27; D gene unclear. The CDR3 runs 13 residues. Germline V gene lookup returns CDR1 MNHEY and CDR2 SMNVEV (reference sequence). Trimming took off 3 bases at V and 6 bases at J, with 12 bases between the two ends.

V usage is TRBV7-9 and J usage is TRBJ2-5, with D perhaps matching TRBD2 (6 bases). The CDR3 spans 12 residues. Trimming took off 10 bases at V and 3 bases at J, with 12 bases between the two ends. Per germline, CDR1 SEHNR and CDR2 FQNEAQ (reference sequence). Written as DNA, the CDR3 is TGTGCCACCGGGAGCACAAAAGAGACCCAGTACTTC. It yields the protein CATGSTKETQYF.

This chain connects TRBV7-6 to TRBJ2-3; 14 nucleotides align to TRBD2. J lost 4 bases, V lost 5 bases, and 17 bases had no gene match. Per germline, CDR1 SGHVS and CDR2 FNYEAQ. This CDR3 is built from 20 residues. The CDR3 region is CASSPSKKTSGRARADTQYF. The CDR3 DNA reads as TGTGCCAGCAGCCCCAGCAAAAAGACTAGCGGGAGGGCCAGGGCAGATACGCAGTATTTT.